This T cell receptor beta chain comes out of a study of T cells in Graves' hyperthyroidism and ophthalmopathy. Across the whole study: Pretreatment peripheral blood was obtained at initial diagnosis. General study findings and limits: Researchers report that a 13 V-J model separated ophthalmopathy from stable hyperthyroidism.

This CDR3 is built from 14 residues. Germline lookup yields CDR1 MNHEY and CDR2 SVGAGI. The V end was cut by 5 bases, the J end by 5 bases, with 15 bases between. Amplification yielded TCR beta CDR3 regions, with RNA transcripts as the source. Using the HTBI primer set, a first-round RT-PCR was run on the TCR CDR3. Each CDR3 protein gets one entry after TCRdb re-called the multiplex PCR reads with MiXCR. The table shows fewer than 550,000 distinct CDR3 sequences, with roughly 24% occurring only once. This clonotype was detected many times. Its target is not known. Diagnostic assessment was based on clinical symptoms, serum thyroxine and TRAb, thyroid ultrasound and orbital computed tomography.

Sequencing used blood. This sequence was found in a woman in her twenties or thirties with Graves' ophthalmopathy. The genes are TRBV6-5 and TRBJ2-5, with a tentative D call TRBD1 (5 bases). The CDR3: CASSPRQSRETQYF. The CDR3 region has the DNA TGTGCCAGCAGTCCGAGACAGTCACGGGAGACCCAGTACTTC.